This TCR beta chain was recorded in a study of shared clonotypes between healthy human individuals. The CDR3 covers 14 residues. The ends were cut back, 1 base at V and 1 base at J, with 4 bases in the middle. Germline V gene lookup returns CDR1 LGHNA and CDR2 YSLEER. A few counts support this clone. As defined, naive CD8 cells were CD45RO-negative and positively selected for CCR7, with terminally differentiated effector memory CD45RA+ cells excluded. Data came from immunoSEQ multiplex PCR; TCRdb stores just in-frame clones and leaves some out. The table has hundreds of thousands of clones, approximately 92% seen once.

V and J are TRBV4-3 and TRBJ2-2, with D uncertain. The receptor was derived from a man between 25 and 39 years old in good health. Specimen: naive CD8+ T cells sorted from blood. CDR3 DNA sequence: TGCGCCAGCAGCCAAGGGCAGAACACCGGGGAGCTGTTTTTT. The encoded protein is CASSQGQNTGELFF.